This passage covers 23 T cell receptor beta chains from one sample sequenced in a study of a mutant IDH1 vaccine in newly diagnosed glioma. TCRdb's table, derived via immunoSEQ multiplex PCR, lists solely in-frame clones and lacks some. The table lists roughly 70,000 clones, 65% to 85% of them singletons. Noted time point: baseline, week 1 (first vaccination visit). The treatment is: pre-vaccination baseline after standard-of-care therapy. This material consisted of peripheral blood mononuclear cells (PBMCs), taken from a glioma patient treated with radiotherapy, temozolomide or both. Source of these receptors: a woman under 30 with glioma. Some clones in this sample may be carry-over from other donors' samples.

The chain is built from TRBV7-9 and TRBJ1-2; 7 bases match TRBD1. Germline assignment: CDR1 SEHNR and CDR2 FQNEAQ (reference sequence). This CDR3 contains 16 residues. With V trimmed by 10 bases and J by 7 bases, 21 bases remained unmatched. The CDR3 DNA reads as TGTGCCACCCCCCCGGGGAGGGACAGTAAGCTTGGTGGCTACACCTTC. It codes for CATPPGRDSKLGGYTF. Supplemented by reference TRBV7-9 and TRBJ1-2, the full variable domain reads DTGVSQNPRHKITKRGQNVTFRCDPISEHNRLYWYRQTLGQGPEFLTYFQNEAQLEKSRLLSDRFSAERPKGSFSTLEIQRTEQGDSAMYLCATPPGRDSKLGGYTFGSGTRLTVV.

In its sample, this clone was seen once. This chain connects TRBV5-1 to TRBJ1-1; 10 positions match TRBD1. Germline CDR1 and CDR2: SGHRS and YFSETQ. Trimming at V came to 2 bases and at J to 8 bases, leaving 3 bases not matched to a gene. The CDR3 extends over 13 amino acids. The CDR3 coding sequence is TGCGCCAGCAGCTTAGGGACAGGGGAAGAAGCTTTCTTT. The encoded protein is CASSLGTGEEAFF.

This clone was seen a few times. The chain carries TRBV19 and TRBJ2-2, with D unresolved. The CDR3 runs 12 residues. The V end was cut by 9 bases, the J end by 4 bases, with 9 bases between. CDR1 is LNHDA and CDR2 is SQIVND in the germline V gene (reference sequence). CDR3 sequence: CASEVPTGELFF. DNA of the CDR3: TGTGCCAGCGAGGTGCCCACCGGGGAGCTGTTTTTT. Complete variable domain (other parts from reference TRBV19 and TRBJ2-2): DGGITQSPKYLFRKEGQNVTLSCEQNLNHDAMYWYRQDPGQGLRLIYYSQIVNDFQKGDIAEGYSVSREKKESFPLTVTSAQKNPTAFYLCASEVPTGELFFGEGSRLTVL.

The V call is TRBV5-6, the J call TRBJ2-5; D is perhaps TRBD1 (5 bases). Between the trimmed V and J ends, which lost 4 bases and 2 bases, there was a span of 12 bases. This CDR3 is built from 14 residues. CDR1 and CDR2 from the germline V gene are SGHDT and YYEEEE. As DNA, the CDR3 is TGTGCCAGCAGCGGGGCAGGGAAACAAGAGACCCAGTACTTC. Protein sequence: CASSGAGKQETQYF.

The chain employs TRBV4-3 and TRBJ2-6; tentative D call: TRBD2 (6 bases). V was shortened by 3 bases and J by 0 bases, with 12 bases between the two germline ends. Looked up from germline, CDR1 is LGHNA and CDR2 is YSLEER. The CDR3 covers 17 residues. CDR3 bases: TGCGCCAGCAGCCACGGAGGGGAATCCTCTGGGGCCAACGTCCTGACTTTC. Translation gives CASSHGGESSGANVLTF.

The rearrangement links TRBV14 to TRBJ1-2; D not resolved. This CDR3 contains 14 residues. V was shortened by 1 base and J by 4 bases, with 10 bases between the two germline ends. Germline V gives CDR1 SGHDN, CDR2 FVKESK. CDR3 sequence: CASSQVGGSYGYTF. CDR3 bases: TGTGCCAGCAGCCAAGTCGGAGGAAGCTATGGCTACACCTTC.

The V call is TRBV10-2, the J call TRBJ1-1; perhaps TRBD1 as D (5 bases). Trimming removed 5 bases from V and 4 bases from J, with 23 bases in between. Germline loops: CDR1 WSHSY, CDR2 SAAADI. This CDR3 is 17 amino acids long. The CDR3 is CASSYSIGPGFGTEAFF. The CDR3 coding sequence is TGCGCCAGCAGTTACTCAATCGGGCCAGGGTTTGGCACTGAAGCTTTCTTT.

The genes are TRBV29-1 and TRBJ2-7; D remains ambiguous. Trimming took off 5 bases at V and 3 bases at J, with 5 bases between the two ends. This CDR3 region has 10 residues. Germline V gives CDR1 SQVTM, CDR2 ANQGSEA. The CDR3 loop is CSVQSYEQYF. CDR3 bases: TGCAGCGTTCAGAGCTACGAGCAGTACTTC.

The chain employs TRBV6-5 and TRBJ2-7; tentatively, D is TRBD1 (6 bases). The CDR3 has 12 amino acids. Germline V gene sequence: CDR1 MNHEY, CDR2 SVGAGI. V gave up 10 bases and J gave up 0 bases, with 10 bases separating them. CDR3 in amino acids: CAIRTDSYEQYF. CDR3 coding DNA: TGTGCCATCAGGACAGACTCCTACGAGCAGTACTTC.

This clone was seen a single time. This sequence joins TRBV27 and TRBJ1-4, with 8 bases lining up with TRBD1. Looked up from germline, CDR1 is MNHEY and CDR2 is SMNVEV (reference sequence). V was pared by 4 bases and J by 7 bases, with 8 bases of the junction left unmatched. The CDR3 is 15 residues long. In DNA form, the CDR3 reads TGTGCCAGCAGTTCGTCAGGGGGCATGGGTGAAAAACTGTTTTTT. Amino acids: CASSSSGGMGEKLFF.

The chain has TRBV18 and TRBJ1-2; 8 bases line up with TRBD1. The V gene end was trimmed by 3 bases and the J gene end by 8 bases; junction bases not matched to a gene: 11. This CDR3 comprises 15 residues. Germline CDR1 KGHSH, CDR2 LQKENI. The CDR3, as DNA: TGTGCCAGCTCACCGGACAGGGCCCTGACGGGCGGCTACACCTTC. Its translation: CASSPDRALTGGYTF.

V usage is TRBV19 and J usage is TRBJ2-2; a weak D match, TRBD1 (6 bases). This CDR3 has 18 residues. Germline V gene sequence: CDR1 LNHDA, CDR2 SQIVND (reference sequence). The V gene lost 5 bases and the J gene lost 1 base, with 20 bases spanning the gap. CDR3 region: CASSGLGGRQMNTGELFF. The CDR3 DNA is TGTGCCAGTAGTGGTCTAGGGGGTAGGCAGATGAACACCGGGGAGCTGTTTTTT.

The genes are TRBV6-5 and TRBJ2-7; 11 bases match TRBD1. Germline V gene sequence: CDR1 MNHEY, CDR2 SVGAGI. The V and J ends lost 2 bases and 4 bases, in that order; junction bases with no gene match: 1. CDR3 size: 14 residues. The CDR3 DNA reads TGTGCCAGCAGTTACGGGACAGGGGGTTACGAGCAGTACTTC. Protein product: CASSYGTGGYEQYF.

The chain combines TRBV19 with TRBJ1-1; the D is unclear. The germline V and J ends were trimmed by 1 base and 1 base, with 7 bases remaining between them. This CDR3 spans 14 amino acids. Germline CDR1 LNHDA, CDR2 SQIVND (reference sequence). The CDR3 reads CASSIGGTNTEAFF. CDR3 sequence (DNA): TGTGCCAGTAGTATAGGAGGTACGAACACTGAAGCTTTCTTT. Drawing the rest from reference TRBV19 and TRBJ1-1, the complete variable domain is DGGITQSPKYLFRKEGQNVTLSCEQNLNHDAMYWYRQDPGQGLRLIYYSQIVNDFQKGDIAEGYSVSREKKESFPLTVTSAQKNPTAFYLCASSIGGTNTEAFFGQGTRLTVV.

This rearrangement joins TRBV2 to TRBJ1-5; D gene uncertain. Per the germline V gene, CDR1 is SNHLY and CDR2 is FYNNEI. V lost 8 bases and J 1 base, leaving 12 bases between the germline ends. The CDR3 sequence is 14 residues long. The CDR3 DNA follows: TGTGCCAGCGGATTAGGTGAGAGCAATCAGCCCCAGCATTTT. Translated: CASGLGESNQPQHF.

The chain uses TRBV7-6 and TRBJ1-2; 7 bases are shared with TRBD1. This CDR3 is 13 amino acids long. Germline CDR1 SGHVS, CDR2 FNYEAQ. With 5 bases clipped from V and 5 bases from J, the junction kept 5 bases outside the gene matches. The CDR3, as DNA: TGTGCCAGCAGCCACGACAGGGTTTATGGCTACACCTTC. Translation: CASSHDRVYGYTF.

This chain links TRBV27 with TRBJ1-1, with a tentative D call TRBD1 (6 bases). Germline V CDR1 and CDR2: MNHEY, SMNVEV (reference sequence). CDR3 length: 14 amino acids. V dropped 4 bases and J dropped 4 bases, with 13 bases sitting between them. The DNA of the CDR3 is TGTGCCAGCAGTTCCACAGGGATGGGCACTGAAGCTTTCTTT. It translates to CASSSTGMGTEAFF.

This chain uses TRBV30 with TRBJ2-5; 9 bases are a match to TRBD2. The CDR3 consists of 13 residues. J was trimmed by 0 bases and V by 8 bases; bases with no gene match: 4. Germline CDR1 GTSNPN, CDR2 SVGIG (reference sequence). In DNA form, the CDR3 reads TGTGCCACGGCGGGGGGGTACCAAGAGACCCAGTACTTC. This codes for CATAGGYQETQYF.

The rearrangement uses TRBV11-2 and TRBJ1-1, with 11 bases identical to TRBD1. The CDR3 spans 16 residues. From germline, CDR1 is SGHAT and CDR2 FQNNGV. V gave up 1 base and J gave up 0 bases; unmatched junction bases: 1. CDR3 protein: CASSLGTGGMNTEAFF. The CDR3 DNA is TGTGCCAGCAGCTTAGGGACAGGGGGCATGAACACTGAAGCTTTCTTT.

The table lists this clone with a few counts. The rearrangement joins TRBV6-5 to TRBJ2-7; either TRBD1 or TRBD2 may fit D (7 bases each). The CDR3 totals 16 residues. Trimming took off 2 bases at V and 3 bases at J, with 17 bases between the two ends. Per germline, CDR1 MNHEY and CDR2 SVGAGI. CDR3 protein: CASSYTAGQSGYEQYF. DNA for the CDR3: TGTGCCAGCAGTTACACAGCGGGACAGTCGGGCTACGAGCAGTACTTC.

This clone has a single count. The CDR3 sequence is CASSLGTNAYEQYF. The CDR3 DNA follows: TGCGCCAGCAGCTTAGGGACTAACGCCTACGAGCAGTACTTC. The chain uses TRBV5-1 and TRBJ2-7; TRBD2 matches 7 bases. CDR3 length equals 14 residues. J was trimmed by 2 bases and V by 2 bases; bases with no gene match: 4. In germline, CDR1 is SGHRS, CDR2 YFSETQ. Together with reference TRBV5-1 and TRBJ2-7, the CDR3 gives the full variable domain: KAGVTQTPRYLIKTRGQQVTLSCSPISGHRSVSWYQQTPGQGLQFLFEYFSETQRNKGNFPGRFSGRQFSNSRSEMNVSTLELGDSALYLCASSLGTNAYEQYFGPGTRLTVT.

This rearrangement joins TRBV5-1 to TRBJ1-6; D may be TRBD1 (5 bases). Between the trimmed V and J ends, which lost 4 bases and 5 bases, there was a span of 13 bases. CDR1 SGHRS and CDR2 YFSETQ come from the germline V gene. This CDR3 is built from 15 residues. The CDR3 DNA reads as TGCGCCAGCAGCCCACGGTCCAGGGATAATTCACCCCTCCACTTT. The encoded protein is CASSPRSRDNSPLHF.

The CDR3 spells CASSQDGRSREQYF. The CDR3 bases are TGCGCCAGCAGCCAAGATGGACGAAGCCGGGAGCAGTACTTC. The chain joins TRBV4-1 to TRBJ2-7; no reliable D call. V was trimmed by 0 bases and J by 7 bases, leaving 13 bases between them. The germline CDR1 and CDR2 sequences are MGHRA and YSYEKL. The CDR3 covers 14 residues.